This TCR beta chain is from a study of human T cells and chemical hapten exposure. In the study overall: Largely, small differences in pooled library volume made per-sample TCR yields vary. Notes on the study in general: DPC sensitization did not alter TCRs above 1 in 1000 frequency.

As the library was built, unique molecular identifiers were attached to individual cDNA molecules. Methods used by the authors: The median was about 96,000 TCRs per sample, ranging roughly 23,224 to 690,600. TCRdb reprocessed the RACE reads with MiXCR, giving one entry per CDR3 protein. TCRdb, not the authors, supplied the V and J calls. The sample yields more than 35,000 distinct CDR3 sequences, roughly 3.5% seen once. This clonotype was seen many times. What it binds is unknown. This CDR3 spans 18 amino acids. The germline V gene encodes CDR1 SGHTA and CDR2 FQGNSA. Trimming removed 5 bases from V and 0 bases from J; junction bases left unmatched: 7. Time point given: healthy volunteer bleed at 6 weeks. The study extracted total RNA from unfractionated whole blood.

The receptor was derived from a human donor in good health. Some clones in this sample may be carry-over from other donors' samples. Sequenced material: whole blood. The V and J genes are TRBV7-2 and TRBJ2-3, with 14 bases lining up with TRBD2. The CDR3 DNA sequence: TGTGCCAGCAGCCCTGGGACTAGCGGGAGACCTAGCACAGATACGCAGTATTTT. Protein sequence: CASSPGTSGRPSTDTQYF.